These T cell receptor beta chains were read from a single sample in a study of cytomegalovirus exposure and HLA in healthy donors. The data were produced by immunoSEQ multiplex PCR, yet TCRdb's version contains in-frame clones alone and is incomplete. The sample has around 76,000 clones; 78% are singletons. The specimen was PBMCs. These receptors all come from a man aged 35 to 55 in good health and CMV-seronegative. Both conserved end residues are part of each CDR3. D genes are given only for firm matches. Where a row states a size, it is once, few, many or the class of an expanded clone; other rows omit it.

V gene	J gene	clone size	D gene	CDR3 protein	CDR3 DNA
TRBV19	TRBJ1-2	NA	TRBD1	CASKPTAGQGVYGYTF	TGTGCCAGTAAACCGACGGCGGGACAGGGGGTCTATGGCTACACCTTC
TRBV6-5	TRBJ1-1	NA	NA	CASSPPRGGATEAFF	TGTGCCAGCAGTCCCCCTCGGGGGGGGGCCACTGAAGCTTTCTTT
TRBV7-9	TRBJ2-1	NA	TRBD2	CASSSGTSNNEQFF	TGTGCCAGCAGCTCCGGGACTAGCAACAATGAGCAGTTCTTC
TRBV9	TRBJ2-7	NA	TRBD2	CASSLGGDSYEQYF	TGTGCCAGCAGTTTGGGGGGGGATTCCTACGAGCAGTACTTC
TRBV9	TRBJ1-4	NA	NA	CASSPEGRGGEKLFF	TGTGCCAGCAGCCCAGAGGGGCGTGGGGGCGAAAAACTGTTTTTT
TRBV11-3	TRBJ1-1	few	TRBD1	CASSPGQGNTEAFF	TGTGCCAGCAGCCCGGGACAGGGTAACACTGAAGCTTTCTTT
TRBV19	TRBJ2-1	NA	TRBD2	CASSITGLVSREQFF	TGTGCCAGTAGTATTACGGGACTAGTCTCACGCGAGCAGTTCTTC
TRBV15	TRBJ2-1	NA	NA	CATSRDPGGKVYNEQFF	TGTGCCACCAGCAGAGATCCAGGCGGGAAGGTCTACAATGAGCAGTTCTTC
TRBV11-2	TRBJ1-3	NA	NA	CASSHEAGNTIYF	TGTGCCAGCAGCCACGAGGCTGGAAACACCATATATTTT
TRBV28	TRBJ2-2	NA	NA	CASRTTDTGELFF	TGTGCCAGCAGAACAACAGACACCGGGGAGCTGTTTTTT
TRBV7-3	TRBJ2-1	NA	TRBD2	CASSKTGTSGSYEQFF	TGTGCCAGCAGTAAGACCGGGACTAGCGGGAGCTATGAGCAGTTCTTC
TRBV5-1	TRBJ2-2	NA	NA	CASSLAKNGELFF	TGCGCCAGCAGCTTGGCCAAAAACGGGGAGCTGTTTTTT
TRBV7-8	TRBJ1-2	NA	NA	CAGSLTTVWEDGYTF	TGTGCCGGCAGCTTAACGACAGTGTGGGAAGATGGCTACACCTTC
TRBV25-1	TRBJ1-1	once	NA	CASQISWGMNTEAFF	TGTGCCAGTCAGATATCCTGGGGCATGAACACTGAAGCTTTCTTT
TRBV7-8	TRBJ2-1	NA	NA	CASPDDSLSYNEQFF	TGTGCCAGCCCTGACGACAGTCTCTCCTACAATGAGCAGTTCTTC
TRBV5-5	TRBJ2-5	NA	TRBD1	CASSYDRAQETQYF	TGTGCCAGCAGCTACGACAGGGCCCAAGAGACCCAGTACTTC
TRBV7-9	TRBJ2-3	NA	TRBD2	CASSLLTSPDTQYF	TGTGCCAGCAGCCTATTGACTAGCCCAGATACGCAGTATTTT
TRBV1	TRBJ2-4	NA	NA	CTSSQASGSVSQYF	TGCACCAGCAGCCAAGCTAGCGGGAGTGTCAGTCAGTACTTC
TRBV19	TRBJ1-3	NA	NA	CASNDRRFSGNTIYF	TGTGCCAGTAATGACAGGCGTTTCTCTGGAAACACCATATATTTT
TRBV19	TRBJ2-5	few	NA	CASSMNRKETQYF	TGTGCCAGTAGTATGAACAGGAAAGAGACCCAGTACTTC
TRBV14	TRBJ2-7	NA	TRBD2	CASSQDPMTSGVFGYEQYF	TGTGCCAGCAGCCAAGATCCCATGACTAGCGGGGTATTCGGCTACGAGCAGTACTTC
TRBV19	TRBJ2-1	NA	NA	CATSGFTEQFF	TGTGCCACCTCAGGATTCACTGAGCAGTTCTTC